The text below deals with one T cell receptor beta chain. What it binds is not known. The protocol was immunoSEQ multiplex PCR, while the TCRdb copy is restricted to in-frame clones and leaves out a portion. The table lists 200,000 or so clones, roughly 80% of them singletons, with roughly 7% in the top ten. This sample was included in a study of cytomegalovirus exposure and HLA in healthy donors. Germline CDR1 SGHTA, CDR2 FQGNSA. With V trimmed by 6 bases and J by 5 bases, 11 bases remained unmatched. This CDR3 spans 15 amino acids. General observations from the study: There were a few CMV-associated chains whose specificity for CMV antigens was confirmed in vitro.

The chain links TRBV7-2 to TRBJ2-7; 9 nucleotides line up with TRBD2. The source is a man aged 18 to 30 in good health and CMV-seropositive. The material sequenced was PBMCs. This chain's CDR3 is CASSPSGNLGDEQYF. In DNA, the CDR3 is TGTGCCAGCAGTCCTAGCGGGAACCTGGGCGACGAGCAGTACTTC.